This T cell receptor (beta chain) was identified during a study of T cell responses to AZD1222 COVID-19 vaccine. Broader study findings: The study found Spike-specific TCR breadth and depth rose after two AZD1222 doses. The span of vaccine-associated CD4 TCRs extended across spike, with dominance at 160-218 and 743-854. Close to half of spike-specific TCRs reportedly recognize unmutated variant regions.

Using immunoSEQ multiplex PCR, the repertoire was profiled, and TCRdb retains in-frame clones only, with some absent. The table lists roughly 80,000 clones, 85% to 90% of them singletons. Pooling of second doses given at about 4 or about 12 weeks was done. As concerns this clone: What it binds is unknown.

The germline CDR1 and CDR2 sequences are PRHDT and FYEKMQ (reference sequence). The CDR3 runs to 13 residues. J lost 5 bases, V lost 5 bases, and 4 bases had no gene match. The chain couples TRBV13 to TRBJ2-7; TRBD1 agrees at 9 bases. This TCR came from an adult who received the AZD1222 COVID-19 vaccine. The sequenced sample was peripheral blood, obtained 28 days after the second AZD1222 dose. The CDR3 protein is CASSGDRVDEQYF. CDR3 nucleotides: TGTGCCAGCAGCGGGGACAGGGTGGACGAGCAGTACTTC.